This TCR beta chain was documented in a study of OX40 agonist ivuxolimab in advanced cancers. Study information: Three patients, one with hepatocellular carcinoma and two with cutaneous melanoma, responded partially.

V lost 3 bases and J lost 3; bases outside the gene matches: 5. Germline assignment: CDR1 SGHRS and CDR2 YFSETQ. The CDR3 extends over 15 amino acids. The method was immunoSEQ multiplex PCR; TCRdb's version includes in-frame clones alone and lacks a portion of them. This sample has some 69,000 clones, with around 90% found just once. Blood draws occurred at baseline, cycle 4 day 1, and cycle 7 day 1. This clone has a single count. Its antigen remains unknown. Regarding the study as a whole: CD8+ T cells (on average) carried more expanded clones than CD4+ T cells. At doses 0.1 to 3.0 mg/kg, CD4+ and CD8+ clones expanded.

This chain uses TRBV5-1 with TRBJ2-2; 7 bases map to TRBD1. The TCR originated in an adult with an advanced solid tumor such as melanoma, head and neck, liver or kidney cancer. The starting material was CD4+ or CD8+ T cells sorted from blood, obtained in a trial of the OX40 agonist ivuxolimab. The CDR3 reads CASSSTGDDTGELFF. CDR3 sequence (DNA): TGCGCCAGCAGCTCTACAGGGGACGACACCGGGGAGCTGTTTTTT.